Listed here are 10 T cell receptor beta chains from one sample, sequenced in a study of CD8 T cells in ankylosing spondylitis. TCRdb independently ran MiXCR on the 5' RACE reads; one entry per CDR3 protein. The sample shows 200,000 to 250,000 distinct CDR3 sequences, 8% to 11% of them seen only once. The sequencing sample was made of blood, either unsorted or a sorted T cell fraction (not recorded which). Source of these receptors: a male donor with ankylosing spondylitis or in good health (not recorded which).

This clonotype appeared many times. The chain is built from TRBV20-1 and TRBJ1-6, with a possible D match to TRBD1 (5 bases). Between the trimmed V and J ends, which lost 6 bases and 10 bases, there was a span of 19 bases. The V gene's germline CDR1 is DFQATT and CDR2 SNEGSKA (reference sequence). The CDR3 loop spans 14 amino acids. CDR3 DNA: TGCAGTGCACAGACGGGAAGGAGGGGCTCACCCCTCCACTTT. Its protein is CSAQTGRRGSPLHF.

This clonotype was picked up a small number of times. The chain has TRBV20-1 and TRBJ2-3; 15 bases line up with TRBD2. Germline V gives CDR1 DFQATT, CDR2 SNEGSKA (reference sequence). This CDR3 comprises 19 residues. The V segment lost 6 bases and the J segment 10 bases; nucleotides outside the gene matches: 23. The CDR3 nucleotides read TGCAGTGCCCCGCGGGAGGCTCCGGGACTAGCGGGGGGTCCGATGGCGCAGTATTTT. Translated: CSAPREAPGLAGGPMAQYF.

This clonotype showed up just a few times. The CDR3 DNA reads TGTGCCAGCAGCAAGACAGGGCTGTCAGGGGCCAACGTCCTGACTTTC. Residues: CASSKTGLSGANVLTF. The genes are TRBV7-3 and TRBJ2-6, with TRBD1 identical over 7 bases. Looked up from germline, CDR1 is SGHTA and CDR2 is FQGTGA. CDR3 length: 16 amino acids. The junction had 8 bases not matched to a gene; V was cut back by 5 bases and J by 4 bases. The variable domain in full, completed from reference TRBV7-3 and TRBJ2-6, reads GAGVSQTPSNKVTEKGKYVELRCDPISGHTALYWYRQSLGQGPEFLIYFQGTGAADDSGLPNDRFFAVRPEGSVSTLKIQRTERGDSAVYLCASSKTGLSGANVLTFGAGSRLTVL.

This clonotype was counted a few times. V and J are TRBV2 and TRBJ2-3; D could derive from TRBD1 or TRBD2 (5 bases each). The germline V gene encodes CDR1 SNHLY and CDR2 FYNNEI. V lost 6 bases and J 7 bases, leaving 23 bases between the germline ends. CDR3 length: 16 residues. CDR3 coding DNA: TGTGCCAGCAGGCCCACGACGGGGACGCGCTCTTATACGCAGTATTTT. This encodes CASRPTTGTRSYTQYF.

V usage is TRBV6-1 and J usage is TRBJ2-5; 10 nucleotides match TRBD1. This CDR3 has 16 residues. In germline, CDR1 is MNHNS, CDR2 SASEGT. Trimming took 6 bases from V and 2 from J; bases not matched to a gene: 9. The CDR3 here is CASSPRDRGLQETQYF. CDR3 bases: TGTGCCAGCAGCCCCCGGGACAGGGGACTTCAAGAGACCCAGTACTTC.

This clonotype was found many times. This chain connects TRBV20-1 to TRBJ2-3, with 11 bases aligning to TRBD2. The V and J ends lost 5 bases and 0 bases, in that order; junction bases with no gene match: 4. There are 15 residues in the CDR3. Germline assignment: CDR1 DFQATT and CDR2 SNEGSKA (reference sequence). This chain's CDR3 is CSAERLAGSTDTQYF. The CDR3 DNA reads TGCAGTGCTGAACGACTAGCGGGGAGCACAGATACGCAGTATTTT.

This clonotype came up many times. The genes are TRBV27 and TRBJ1-3; possible D gene TRBD1, 5 bases. The V end was cut by 11 bases, the J end by 3 bases, with 17 bases between. The V gene's germline CDR1 is MNHEY and CDR2 SMNVEV (reference sequence). The CDR3 sequence is 14 residues long. Here the CDR3 reads CAHGRGFGGNTIYF. CDR3 DNA: TGTGCCCACGGGCGGGGGTTCGGTGGAAACACCATATATTTT.

There are a few counts of this clonotype. The chain recombines TRBV5-1 with TRBJ2-5, with TRBD2 matching 14 bases. Germline CDR1 reads SGHRS; CDR2 reads YFSETQ. The CDR3 totals 17 residues. V was clipped by 4 bases and J by 5 bases; unmatched bases: 10. Here the CDR3 DNA reads TGCGCCAGCAGCCTCCTGACTAGCGGGGGGGCGGGGGAGACCCAGTACTTC. Protein: CASSLLTSGGAGETQYF.

In its sample, this clonotype was seen many times. One end of the junction varies from germline; a read error may be responsible. The rearrangement links TRBV7-7 to TRBJ2-3; D is perhaps TRBD1 (6 bases). The CDR3 loop spans 15 amino acids. Germline V gene sequence: CDR1 SSHAT, CDR2 FNYEAQ (reference sequence). CDR3 in amino acids: CASSLAQGLTDTQYF. The CDR3 DNA reads as TGTGCTAGCAGCTTAGCCCAGGGGCTGACAGATACGCAGTATTTT.

This clonotype was seen repeatedly, ten times or more. The gene calls are TRBV5-1 and TRBJ1-1; possibly TRBD1 for D (5 bases). V lost 2 bases and J 1 base, leaving 15 bases between the germline ends. CDR1 SGHRS and CDR2 YFSETQ come from the germline V gene. This CDR3 is 16 amino acids long. The CDR3 reads CASSFDGASANTEAFF. CDR3 nucleotide sequence: TGCGCCAGCAGCTTCGACGGGGCCTCCGCGAACACTGAAGCTTTCTTT.